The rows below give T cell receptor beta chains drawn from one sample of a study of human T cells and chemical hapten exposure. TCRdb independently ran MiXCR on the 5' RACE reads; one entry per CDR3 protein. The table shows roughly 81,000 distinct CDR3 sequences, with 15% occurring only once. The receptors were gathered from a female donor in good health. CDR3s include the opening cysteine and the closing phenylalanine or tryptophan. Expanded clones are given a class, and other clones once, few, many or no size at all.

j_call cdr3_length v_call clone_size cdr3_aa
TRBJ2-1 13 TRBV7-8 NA CASSLAPLYEQFF
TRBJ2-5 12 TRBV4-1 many CASSQDFETQYF
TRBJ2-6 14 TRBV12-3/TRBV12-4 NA CASSDYSGANVLTF
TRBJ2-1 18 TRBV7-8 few CASSLRGGVDITYNEQFF
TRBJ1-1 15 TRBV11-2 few CASSLDPSLNTEAFF
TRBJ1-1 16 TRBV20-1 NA CSARDRPAGMNTEAFF
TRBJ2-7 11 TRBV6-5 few CASPVAYEQYF
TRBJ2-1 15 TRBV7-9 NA CASSLAKGGDNEQFF
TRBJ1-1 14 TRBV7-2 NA CASSLGPENSEAFF
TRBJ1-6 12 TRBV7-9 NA CASRALESPLHF
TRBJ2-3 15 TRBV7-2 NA CASSIPSSGTDTQYF